This TCR beta chain is drawn from a study of neoadjuvant anti-PD-1 for oral cavity cancer. For the study at large: Most patients had three to four biweekly doses of 3 mg/kg nivolumab before resection.

Time point meaning: after neoadjuvant nivolumab, at surgical resection. PBMCs were not maintained or expanded in culture before analysis. The V gene lost 5 bases and the J gene lost 4 bases, with 17 bases spanning the gap. The CDR3 runs 15 residues. Germline lookup yields CDR1 MNHEY and CDR2 SMNVEV (reference sequence). The table came from immunoSEQ multiplex PCR; TCRdb's copy has only in-frame clones and leaves some out. The sample records some 15,000 clones, about 75% being singletons. Material: PBMCs, obtained after nivolumab (anti-PD-1) treatment. The rearrangement joins TRBV27 to TRBJ1-2; no reliable D call. The source of this sequence is a person aged 35-79 years with oral cavity squamous cell carcinoma. This chain's CDR3 is CASSANTQVVYGYTF. Here the CDR3 DNA reads TGTGCCAGCAGTGCAAATACTCAGGTGGTCTATGGCTACACCTTC.